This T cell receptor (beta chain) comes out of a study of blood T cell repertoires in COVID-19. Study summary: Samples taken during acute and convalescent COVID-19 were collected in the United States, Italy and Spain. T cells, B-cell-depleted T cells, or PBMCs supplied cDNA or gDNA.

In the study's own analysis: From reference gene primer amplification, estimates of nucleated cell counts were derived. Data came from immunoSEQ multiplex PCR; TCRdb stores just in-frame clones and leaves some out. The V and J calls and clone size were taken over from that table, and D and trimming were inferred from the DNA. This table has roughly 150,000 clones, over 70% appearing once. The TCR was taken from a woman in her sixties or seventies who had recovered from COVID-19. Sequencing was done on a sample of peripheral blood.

The CDR3 region is CASSLTGDGHSTYEQYF. For the CDR3, the DNA is TGTGCCAGCAGCTTAACCGGCGACGGACACTCCACCTACGAGCAGTACTTC. The chain links TRBV11-2 to TRBJ2-7, with D possibly matching TRBD1 (5 bases). The CDR3 spans 17 residues. Germline lookup yields CDR1 SGHAT and CDR2 FQNNGV. Trimming stripped 2 bases from V and 2 bases from J, with 19 bases between.